The 14 T cell receptor beta chains below come from one sample, sequenced in a study of T cells in Graves' hyperthyroidism and ophthalmopathy. The source material, RNA transcripts, was used to amplify TCR beta CDR3 regions. The HTBI primer set was used in a first-round RT-PCR of the TCR CDR3. MiXCR, run by TCRdb on the multiplex PCR reads, gives a single entry per CDR3 protein. The table includes about 500,000 distinct CDR3 sequences, about 16% detected once. Sequencing was carried out using blood. These receptors all stem from a woman between 25 and 40 years old with Graves' ophthalmopathy.

The chain employs TRBV29-1 and TRBJ1-1; TRBD1 is a possible D gene (6 bases). Per the germline V gene, CDR1 is SQVTM and CDR2 is ANQGSEA. CDR3 length equals 16 residues. Trimming cost V 1 base and J 4 bases, with 19 bases left between them. The CDR3 sequence is CSVEGEPGVGSTEAFF. The CDR3 nucleotides read TGCAGCGTTGAAGGGGAGCCAGGGGTGGGGAGCACTGAAGCTTTCTTT.

This clonotype came up once. The chain is built from TRBV5-6 and TRBJ2-3; 13 bases fit TRBD2. CDR3 length equals 16 residues. The V gene's germline CDR1 is SGHDT and CDR2 YYEEEE. V gave up 0 bases and J gave up 5 bases; unmatched junction bases: 3. CDR3 in amino acids: CASSLVGLAGRDTQYF. The CDR3 DNA follows: TGTGCCAGCAGCTTGGTGGGACTAGCGGGAAGAGATACGCAGTATTTT.

The chain recombines TRBV28 with TRBJ1-5; no firm D call. V gave up 6 bases and J gave up 3 bases, with 15 bases separating them. The germline gives CDR1 MDHEN, CDR2 SYDVKM. This CDR3 is 15 amino acids long. The CDR3 loop reads CASRDRAWDNQPQHF. CDR3 coding DNA: TGTGCCAGCAGGGACCGGGCCTGGGACAATCAGCCCCAGCATTTT. Combining the CDR3 with reference TRBV28 and TRBJ1-5 gives the whole variable domain DVKVTQSSRYLVKRTGEKVFLECVQDMDHENMFWYRQDPGLGLRLIYFSYDVKMKEKGDIPEGYSVSREKKERFSLILESASTNQTSMYLCASRDRAWDNQPQHFGDGTRLSIL.

V and J are TRBV28 and TRBJ1-4; D gene uncertain. The V gene lost 4 bases and the J gene lost 8 bases, with 26 bases spanning the gap. In germline, CDR1 is MDHEN, CDR2 SYDVKM. This CDR3 contains 18 residues. The CDR3 DNA is TGTGCCAGCAGTTCCAACGTACCATTCACCCAAGTGGACGAAAAACTGTTTTTT. It encodes CASSSNVPFTQVDEKLFF.

The chain recombines TRBV10-3 with TRBJ2-3; 10 bases are a match to TRBD1. The CDR3 runs 16 residues. Losses at the gene ends were 4 bases for V and 0 bases for J; bases not matched to a gene: 4. The germline CDR1 and CDR2 sequences are ENHRY and SYGVKD. CDR3 sequence (DNA): TGTGCCATCAGTGGGGACAGGGGTACTAGCACAGATACGCAGTATTTT. Encoded protein: CAISGDRGTSTDTQYF.

A remark on this clonotype: An end of the junction differs from the germline gene, which may be a read error. The chain joins TRBV29-1 to TRBJ2-1; 9 nucleotides match TRBD2. This CDR3 spans 13 amino acids. Looked up from germline, CDR1 is SQVTM and CDR2 is ANQGSEA. The CDR3 coding sequence is TGCAGCGGAGGACTAGCGACTTACAATGGGCAGTTCTTC. Translation gives CSGGLATYNGQFF.

This clonotype was seen ten or more times. This sequence joins TRBV3-1 and TRBJ2-1; TRBD1 aligns across 7 bases. CDR3 length equals 16 residues. With 0 bases clipped from V and 1 base from J, the junction kept 3 bases outside the gene matches. Germline assignment: CDR1 LGHDT and CDR2 YNNKEL (reference sequence). The CDR3 spells CASSQEAGGSYNEQFF. CDR3 sequence (DNA): TGTGCCAGCAGCCAAGAGGCAGGGGGTTCCTACAATGAGCAGTTCTTC.

As DNA, the CDR3 is TGTGCCAGCAGTGAAGGCAGGCTGAACATTCAGTACTTC. It translates to CASSEGRLNIQYF. This chain joins TRBV6-1 and TRBJ2-4; unclear D gene. Trimming removed 1 base from V and 7 bases from J, with 8 bases in between. CDR1 is MNHNS, CDR2 SASEGT, per germline. The CDR3 contains 13 residues.

This chain uses TRBV19 with TRBJ2-7; D possibly corresponds to TRBD2 (6 bases). The germline V and J ends were trimmed by 6 bases and 4 bases, with 16 bases remaining between them. The length of the CDR3 is 14 residues. Per germline, CDR1 LNHDA and CDR2 SQIVND (reference sequence). CDR3 region: CASSLGLHDYEQYF. In DNA, the CDR3 is TGTGCCAGTAGCCTCGGACTACATGATTACGAGCAGTACTTC.

The CDR3 coding sequence is TGTGCCATCACGGGAAACACTGCTAACTATGGCTACACCTTC. Translated: CAITGNTANYGYTF. This chain connects TRBV10-3 to TRBJ1-2; D unclear. V shed 7 bases and J shed 0 bases, with 12 bases lying between them. CDR3 length equals 14 residues. The germline V gene has CDR1 ENHRY and CDR2 SYGVKD.

This clonotype was seen a handful of times. The gene calls are TRBV28 and TRBJ1-4, with 7 bases identical to TRBD1. This CDR3 is 14 amino acids long. Germline CDR1 and CDR2: MDHEN and SYDVKM. V trimming: 5 bases; J trimming: 3 bases; junction bases outside the gene matches: 3. The CDR3 loop reads CASSLTGANEKLFF. In DNA, the CDR3 is TGTGCCAGCAGTCTTACAGGGGCTAATGAAAAACTGTTTTTT.

This clonotype was detected a few times. This chain uses TRBV15 with TRBJ2-5, with D tentatively TRBD2 (6 bases). V was pared by 5 bases and J by 0 bases, with 16 bases between. The CDR3 spans 16 residues. Germline V lookup: CDR1 LNHNV, CDR2 YYDKDF (reference sequence). In DNA form, the CDR3 reads TGTGCCACCAGCCCAAAGGGAGGCCGGGACCAAGAGACCCAGTACTTC. It codes for CATSPKGGRDQETQYF.

This clonotype turned up a few times. This chain joins TRBV24-1 and TRBJ2-1; the D is unclear. Germline assignment: CDR1 KGHDR and CDR2 SFDVKD. V was trimmed by 5 bases and J by 9 bases, leaving 16 bases between them. CDR3 length equals 14 residues. CDR3 bases: TGTGCCACCAGTGCCCCGGGTCCCTGGGTTGAGCAGTTCTTC. Its protein product is CATSAPGPWVEQFF.

The sample holds many counts of this clonotype. The V call is TRBV11-2, the J call TRBJ2-5; 11 bases are shared with TRBD2. Looked up from germline, CDR1 is SGHAT and CDR2 is FQNNGV. The V segment lost 5 bases and the J segment 4 bases; nucleotides outside the gene matches: 9. CDR3 length equals 16 residues. The CDR3 region has the DNA TGTGCCAGCAGCCCCACGACTAGCGGGATAACAGAGACCCAGTACTTC. Translation gives CASSPTTSGITETQYF.